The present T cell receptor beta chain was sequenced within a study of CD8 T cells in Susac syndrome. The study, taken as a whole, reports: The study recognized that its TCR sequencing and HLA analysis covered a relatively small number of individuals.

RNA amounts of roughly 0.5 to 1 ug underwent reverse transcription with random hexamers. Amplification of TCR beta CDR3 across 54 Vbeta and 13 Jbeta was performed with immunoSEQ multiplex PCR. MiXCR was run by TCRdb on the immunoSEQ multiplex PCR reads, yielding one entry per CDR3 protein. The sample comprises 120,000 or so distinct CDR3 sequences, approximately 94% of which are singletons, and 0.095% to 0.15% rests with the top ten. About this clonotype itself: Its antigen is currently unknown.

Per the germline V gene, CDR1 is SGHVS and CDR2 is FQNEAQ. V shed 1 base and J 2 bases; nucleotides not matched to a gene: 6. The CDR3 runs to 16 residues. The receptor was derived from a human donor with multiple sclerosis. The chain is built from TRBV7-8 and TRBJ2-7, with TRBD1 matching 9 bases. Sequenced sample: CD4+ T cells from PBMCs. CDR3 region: CASSLVGTGFPYEQYF. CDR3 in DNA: TGTGCCAGCAGCTTAGTGGGGACAGGGTTCCCCTACGAGCAGTACTTC.